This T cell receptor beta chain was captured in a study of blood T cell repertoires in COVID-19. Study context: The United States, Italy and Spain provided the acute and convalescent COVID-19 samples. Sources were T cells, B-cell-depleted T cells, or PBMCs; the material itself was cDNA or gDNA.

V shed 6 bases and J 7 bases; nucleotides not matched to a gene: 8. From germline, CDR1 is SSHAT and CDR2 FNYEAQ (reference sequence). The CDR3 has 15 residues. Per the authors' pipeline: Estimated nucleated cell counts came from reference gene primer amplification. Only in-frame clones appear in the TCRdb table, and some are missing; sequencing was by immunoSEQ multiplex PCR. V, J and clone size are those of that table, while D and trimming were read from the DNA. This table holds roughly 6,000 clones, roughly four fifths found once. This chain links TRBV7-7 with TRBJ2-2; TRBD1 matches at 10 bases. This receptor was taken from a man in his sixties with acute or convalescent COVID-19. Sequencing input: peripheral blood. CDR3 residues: CASRPLTGGHGELFF. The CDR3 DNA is TGTGCCAGCAGACCACTGACAGGGGGCCACGGGGAGCTGTTTTTT.